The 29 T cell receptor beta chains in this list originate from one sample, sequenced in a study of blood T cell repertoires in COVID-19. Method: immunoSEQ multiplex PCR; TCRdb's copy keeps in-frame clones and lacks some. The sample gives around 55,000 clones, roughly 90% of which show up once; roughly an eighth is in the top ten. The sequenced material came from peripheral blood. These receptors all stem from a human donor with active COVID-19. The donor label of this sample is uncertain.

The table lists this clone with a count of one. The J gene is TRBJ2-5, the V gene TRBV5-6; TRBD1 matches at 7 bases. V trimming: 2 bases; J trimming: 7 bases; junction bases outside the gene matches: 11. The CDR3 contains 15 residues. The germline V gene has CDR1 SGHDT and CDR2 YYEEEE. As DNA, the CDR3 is TGTGCCAGCAGCTTCGAAGGGGGCCCTAGGGCGACCCAGTACTTC. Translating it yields CASSFEGGPRATQYF.

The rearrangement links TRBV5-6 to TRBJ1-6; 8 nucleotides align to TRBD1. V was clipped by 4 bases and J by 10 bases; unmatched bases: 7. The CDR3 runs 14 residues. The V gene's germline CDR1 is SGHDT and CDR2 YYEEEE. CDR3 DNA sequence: TGTGCCAGCAGCCACGGACAGGGAGGCTCACCCCTCCACTTT. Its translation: CASSHGQGGSPLHF. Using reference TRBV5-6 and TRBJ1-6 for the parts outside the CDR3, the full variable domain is DAGVTQSPTHLIKTRGQQVTLRCSPKSGHDTVSWYQQALGQGPQFIFQYYEEEERQRGNFPDRFSGHQFPNYSSELNVNALLLGDSALYLCASSHGQGGSPLHFGNGTRLTVT.

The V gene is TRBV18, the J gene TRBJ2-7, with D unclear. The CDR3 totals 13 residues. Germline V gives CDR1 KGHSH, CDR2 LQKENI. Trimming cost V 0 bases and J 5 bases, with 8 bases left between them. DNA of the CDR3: TGTGCCAGCTCACCACCGATGAGCGACGAGCAGTACTTC. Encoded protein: CASSPPMSDEQYF.

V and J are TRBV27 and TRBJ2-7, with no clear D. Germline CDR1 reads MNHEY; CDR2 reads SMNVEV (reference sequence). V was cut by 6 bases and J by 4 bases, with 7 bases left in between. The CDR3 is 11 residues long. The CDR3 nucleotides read TGTGCCAGCAGGGGCCTTTACGAGCAGTACGTC. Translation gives CASRGLYEQYV.

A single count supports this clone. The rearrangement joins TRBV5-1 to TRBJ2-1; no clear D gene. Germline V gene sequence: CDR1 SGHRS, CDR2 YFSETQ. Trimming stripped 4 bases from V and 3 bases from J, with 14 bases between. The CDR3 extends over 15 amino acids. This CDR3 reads CASSPMSGLYNEQFF. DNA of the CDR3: TGCGCCAGCAGCCCGATGTCGGGTCTCTACAATGAGCAGTTCTTC.

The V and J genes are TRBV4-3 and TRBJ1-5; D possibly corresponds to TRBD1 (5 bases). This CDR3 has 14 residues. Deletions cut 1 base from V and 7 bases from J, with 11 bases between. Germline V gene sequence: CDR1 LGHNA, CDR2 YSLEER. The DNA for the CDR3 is TGCGCCAGCAGCCAAGGAATGGGGGGGCAGCCCCAGCATTTT. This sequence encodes CASSQGMGGQPQHF.

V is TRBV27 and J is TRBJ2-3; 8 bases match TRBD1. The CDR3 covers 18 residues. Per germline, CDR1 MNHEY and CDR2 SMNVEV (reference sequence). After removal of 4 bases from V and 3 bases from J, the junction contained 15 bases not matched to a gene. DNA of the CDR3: TGTGCCAGCAGTTCGGAGGGTAGCAGGGGGCGAGGAACAGATACGCAGTATTTT. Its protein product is CASSSEGSRGRGTDTQYF.

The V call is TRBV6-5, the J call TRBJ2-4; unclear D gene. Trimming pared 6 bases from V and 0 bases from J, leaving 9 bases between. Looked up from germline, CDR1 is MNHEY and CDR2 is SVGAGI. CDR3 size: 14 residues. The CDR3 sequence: CASSNLLAKNIQYF. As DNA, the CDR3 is TGTGCCAGCAGCAACTTGCTAGCCAAAAACATTCAGTACTTC.

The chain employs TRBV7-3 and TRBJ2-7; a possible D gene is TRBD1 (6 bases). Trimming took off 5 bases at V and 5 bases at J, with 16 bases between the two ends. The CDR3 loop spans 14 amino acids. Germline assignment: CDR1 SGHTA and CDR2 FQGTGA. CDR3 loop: CASSPRPRGDEQYF. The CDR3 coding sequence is TGTGCCAGCAGCCCCCGCCCCAGGGGAGACGAGCAGTACTTC.

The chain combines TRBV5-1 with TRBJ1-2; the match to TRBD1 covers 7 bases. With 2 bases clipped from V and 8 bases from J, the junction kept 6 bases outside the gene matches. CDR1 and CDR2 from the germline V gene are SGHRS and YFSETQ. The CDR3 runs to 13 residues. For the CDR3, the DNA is TGCGCCAGCAGCTTTGACAGGGTAGAGGGCTACACCTTC. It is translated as CASSFDRVEGYTF.

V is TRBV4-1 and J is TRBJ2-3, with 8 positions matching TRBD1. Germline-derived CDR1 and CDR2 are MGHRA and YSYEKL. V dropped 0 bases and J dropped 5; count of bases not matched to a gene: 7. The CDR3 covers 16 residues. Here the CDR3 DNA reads TGCGCCAGCAGCCAAGATCCCCAGGGGGCCGGAGATACGCAGTATTTT. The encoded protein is CASSQDPQGAGDTQYF.

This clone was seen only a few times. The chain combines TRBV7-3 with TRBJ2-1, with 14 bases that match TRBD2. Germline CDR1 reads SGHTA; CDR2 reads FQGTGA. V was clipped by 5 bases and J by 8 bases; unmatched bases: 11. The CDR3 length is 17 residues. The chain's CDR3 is CASSQMGGLAGADEQFF. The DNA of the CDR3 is TGTGCCAGCAGCCAAATGGGGGGACTAGCGGGAGCGGATGAGCAGTTCTTC.

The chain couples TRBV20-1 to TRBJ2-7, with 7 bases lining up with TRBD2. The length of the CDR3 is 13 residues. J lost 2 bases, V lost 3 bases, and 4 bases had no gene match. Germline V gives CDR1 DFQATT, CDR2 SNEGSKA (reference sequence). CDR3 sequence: CSASTSAPYEQYF. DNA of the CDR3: TGCAGTGCTAGTACTAGCGCACCCTACGAGCAGTACTTC.

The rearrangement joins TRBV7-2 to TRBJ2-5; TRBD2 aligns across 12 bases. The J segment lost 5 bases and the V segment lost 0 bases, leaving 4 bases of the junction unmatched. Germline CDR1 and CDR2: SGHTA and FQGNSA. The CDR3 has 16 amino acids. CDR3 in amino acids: CASSLAASGRGETQYF. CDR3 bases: TGTGCCAGCAGCTTAGCGGCTAGCGGGAGGGGTGAGACCCAGTACTTC.

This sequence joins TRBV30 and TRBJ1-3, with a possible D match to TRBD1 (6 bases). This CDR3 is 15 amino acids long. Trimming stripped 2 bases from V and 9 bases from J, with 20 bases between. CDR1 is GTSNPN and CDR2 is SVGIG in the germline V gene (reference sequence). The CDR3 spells CAWSLSGGRPTTIYF. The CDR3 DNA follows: TGTGCCTGGAGTTTGTCGGGGGGCCGGCCTACCACCATATATTTT. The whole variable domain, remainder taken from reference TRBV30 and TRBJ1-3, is SQTIHQWPATLVQPVGSPLSLECTVEGTSNPNLYWYRQAAGRGLQLLFYSVGIGQISSEVPQNLSASRPQDRQFILSSKKLLLSDSGFYLCAWSLSGGRPTTIYFGEGSWLTVV.

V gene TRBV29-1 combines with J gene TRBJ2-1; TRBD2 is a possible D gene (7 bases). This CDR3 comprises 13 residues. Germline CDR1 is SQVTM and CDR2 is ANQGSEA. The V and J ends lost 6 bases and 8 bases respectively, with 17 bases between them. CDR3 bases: TGCAGCGTAGCCGGAGGGGGGAGGGATGAGCAGTTCTTC. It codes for CSVAGGGRDEQFF.

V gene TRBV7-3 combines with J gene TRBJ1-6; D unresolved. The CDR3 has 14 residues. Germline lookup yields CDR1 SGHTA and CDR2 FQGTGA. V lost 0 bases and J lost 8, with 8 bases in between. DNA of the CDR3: TGTGCCAGCAGCTTAACTCTTGGAGATTCACCCCTCCACTTT. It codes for CASSLTLGDSPLHF.

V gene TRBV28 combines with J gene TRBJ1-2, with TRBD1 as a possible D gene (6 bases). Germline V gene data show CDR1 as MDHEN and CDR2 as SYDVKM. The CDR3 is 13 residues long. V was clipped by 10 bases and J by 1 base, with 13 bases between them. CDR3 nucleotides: TGTGCCATCGGACAGTCCGTTAACTATGGCTACACCTTC. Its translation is CAIGQSVNYGYTF.

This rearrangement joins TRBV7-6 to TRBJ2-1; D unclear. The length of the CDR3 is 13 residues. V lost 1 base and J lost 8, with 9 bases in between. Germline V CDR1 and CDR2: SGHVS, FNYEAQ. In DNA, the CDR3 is TGTGCCAGCAGCTTAGTTATGGCAGATGAGCAGTTCTTC. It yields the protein CASSLVMADEQFF.

This chain's CDR3 is CASSLGAGAYEQYF. CDR3 sequence (DNA): TGTGCCAGCAGCTTGGGGGCGGGAGCCTACGAGCAGTACTTC. V and J are TRBV5-6 and TRBJ2-7, with TRBD2 identical over 7 bases. V shed 0 bases and J 2 bases; nucleotides not matched to a gene: 2. CDR1 SGHDT and CDR2 YYEEEE come from the germline V gene. CDR3 length equals 14 residues.

The CDR3 spells CASSPRDRAWEQFF. CDR3 in DNA: TGTGCCAGCAGTCCTCGGGACAGGGCCTGGGAGCAGTTCTTC. The rearrangement uses TRBV27 and TRBJ2-1; 9 positions agree with TRBD1. The CDR3 covers 14 residues. CDR1 and CDR2 from the germline V gene are MNHEY and SMNVEV (reference sequence). The trim removed 5 bases at V and 10 bases at J, leaving 9 bases unmatched.

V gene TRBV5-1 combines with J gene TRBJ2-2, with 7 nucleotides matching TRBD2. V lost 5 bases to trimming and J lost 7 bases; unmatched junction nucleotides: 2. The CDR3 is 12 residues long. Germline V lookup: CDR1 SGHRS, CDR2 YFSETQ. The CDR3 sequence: CASRAGVGELFF. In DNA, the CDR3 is TGCGCCAGCAGGGCGGGGGTCGGGGAGCTGTTTTTT.

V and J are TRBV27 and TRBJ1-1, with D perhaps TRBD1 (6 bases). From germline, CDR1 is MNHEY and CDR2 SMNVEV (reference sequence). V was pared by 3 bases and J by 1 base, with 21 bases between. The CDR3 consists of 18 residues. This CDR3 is CASSFRPPRDTKNTEAFF. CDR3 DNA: TGTGCCAGCAGTTTCCGACCGCCCCGGGACACGAAGAACACTGAAGCTTTCTTT.

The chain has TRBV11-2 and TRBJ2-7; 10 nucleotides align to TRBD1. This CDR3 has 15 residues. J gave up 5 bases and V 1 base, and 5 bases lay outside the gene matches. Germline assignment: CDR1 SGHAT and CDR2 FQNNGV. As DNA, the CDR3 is TGTGCCAGCAGCTTAGGACAGGGGGCGGGCCACGAGCAGTACTTC. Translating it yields CASSLGQGAGHEQYF.

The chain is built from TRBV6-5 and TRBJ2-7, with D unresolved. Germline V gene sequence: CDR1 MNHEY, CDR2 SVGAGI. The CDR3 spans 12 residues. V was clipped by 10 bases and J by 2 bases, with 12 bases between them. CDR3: CATRRGPYEQYV. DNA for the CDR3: TGTGCCACCCGCCGAGGCCCCTACGAGCAGTACGTC.

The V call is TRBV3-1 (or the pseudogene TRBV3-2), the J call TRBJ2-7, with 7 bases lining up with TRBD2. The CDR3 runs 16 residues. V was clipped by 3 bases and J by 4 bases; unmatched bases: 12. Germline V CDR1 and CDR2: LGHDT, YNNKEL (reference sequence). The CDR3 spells CASSQGYGLVKYEQYF. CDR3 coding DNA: TGTGCCAGCAGCCAGGGATACGGACTAGTAAAATACGAGCAGTACTTC.

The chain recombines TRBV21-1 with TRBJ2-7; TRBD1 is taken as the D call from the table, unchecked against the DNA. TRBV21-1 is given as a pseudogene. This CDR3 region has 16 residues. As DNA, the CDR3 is TGTGCCAGCACCCAGGAACAGGGGAAGCGCTCCTACGAGCAGTACGTC. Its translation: CASTQEQGKRSYEQYV.

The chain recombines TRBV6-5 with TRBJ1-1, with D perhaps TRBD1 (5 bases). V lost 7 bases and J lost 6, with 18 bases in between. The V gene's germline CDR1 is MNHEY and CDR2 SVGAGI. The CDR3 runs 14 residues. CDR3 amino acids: CASIQEVGRSEAFF. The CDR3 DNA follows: TGTGCCAGCATACAGGAGGTCGGGAGGTCTGAAGCTTTCTTT.

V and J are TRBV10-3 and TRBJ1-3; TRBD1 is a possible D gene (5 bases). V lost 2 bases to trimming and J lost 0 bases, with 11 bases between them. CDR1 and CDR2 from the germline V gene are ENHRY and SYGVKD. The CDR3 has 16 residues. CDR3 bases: TGTGCCATCAGTGAGAGGTCAGGGTACTCTGGAAACACCATATATTTT. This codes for CAISERSGYSGNTIYF.